This T cell receptor (beta chain) was sequenced during a study of T cell responses to AZD1222 COVID-19 vaccine (dated by TCRdb to about 2021). Turning to the overall study: AZD1222 recipients given second doses at about 4 weeks or at about 12 weeks were pooled, since spike-specific TCR depth and breadth were not found to differ between the two schedules. Trial participants were enrolled by age into subgroups of 18-55, 56-69 and 70-plus years, and about 150, 27 and 61 TCR-sequenced participants, respectively, were included in these subgroups. TCR sequencing was performed for about 250 trial participants, of whom 200 to 210 were given two doses of AZD1222 and around 25 were given two doses of MenACWY control vaccine.

The CDR3 regions of human TCRbeta chains were analyzed by immunosequencing. The original methods were these. Repertoire TCRs were matched against a reference library of SARS-CoV-2-specific TCRs generated with the MIRA antigen-specificity platform. Breadth was defined as the fraction of unique TCRs that were SARS-CoV-2-associated. Depth was defined as the fraction of total T cells that were SARS-CoV-2-associated. Each spike-specific TCR was assigned to its reactive spike region and to a CD4 or CD8 class using the MIRA data. Log10-transformed breadth and depth values were compared by one-way ANOVA with Sidak's multiple comparisons tests. This immuneACCESS table, as held by TCRdb, lists in-frame sequences with V and J called but not all clones. Of the missing ones, under half trace to an unresolved V gene in checked studies; the others have no known cause. V and J calls and clone size are those listed in that table; D and trimming were worked out from the DNA. The sample includes 70,000 to 90,000 clones, with about 72% observed a single time. Together, the top ten hold roughly 20% of the sample.

This clone was recorded once. The specificity of this receptor is unknown. Per-base quality was not reported, and no clone a single base away is much larger than it. Findings and caveats that apply to the study as a whole: Participants were mostly white British, with more females than males. The authors suggested clonal diversity may have been underestimated. Conclusions about previously exposed vaccinees are limited, since just six or seven AZD1222 recipients were seropositive for SARS-CoV-2 at baseline. Reportedly, almost half of the unique spike-specific TCRs recognized epitopes lying outside the regions that are mutated in the B.1.351 and B.1.1.7 variants. After two AZD1222 doses, spike-specific TCR breadth and depth were significantly higher than at day 0 and than in MenACWY recipients. Because no day 14 peak-response samples were available, repertoires were characterized only after the peak T cell response. In the small 56-69-year group, the increase in depth fell short of significance, most likely because of low power. CD4 TCRs associated with the vaccine covered the entire spike protein, and the dominant responses were in regions 160-218 and 743-854.

This specimen's time point label, per the study, means: baseline before first vaccination. The vaccinee samples were drawn from two UK trials, COV001 and COV002, one of which was a single-blind randomized controlled phase 2/3 trial testing AZD1222 (ChAdOx1 nCoV-19) in healthy adults. For TCRbeta chain sequencing, PBMC samples were collected from trial participants at day 0 and at day 28 after the second dose. The sequences come from peripheral blood, collected on day 0 of AZD1222 vaccination. The origin of this receptor is an adult in good health.

CDR3 loop: CASSQDTSGYGELFF. The DNA reads as follows: TGCGCCAGCAGCCAAGATACTAGCGGTTACGGGGAGCTGTTTTTT. Recombination linked TRBV4-3 to TRBJ2-2, with 8 bases aligning to TRBD2. The CDR3 contains 15 residues, cysteine and phenylalanine counted. The kept DNA is CDR3 alone, 45 bases in frame from the first base. Trimming takes 0 bases off V and 7 bases off J; junction bases not matched to a gene: 4. Via the germline V gene, CDR1 is LGHNA and CDR2 YSLEER.